Listed here are 9 T cell receptor beta chains from one sample, sequenced in a study of blood T cells in healthy people across ages. Using a J-beta primer mix together with a sample-barcoded 5' primer, a second PCR was run for roughly 6 to 12 cycles. TCRdb processed the 5' RACE reads anew with MiXCR; each CDR3 protein has one entry. The table has roughly 1,700,000 distinct CDR3 sequences, roughly 27% seen once. The sample comprised blood. These receptors all stem from a woman aged 25 to 45 in good health.

The genes are TRBV20-1 and TRBJ2-7; perhaps TRBD2 as D (6 bases). CDR1 is DFQATT, CDR2 SNEGSKA, per germline (reference sequence). The length of the CDR3 is 15 residues. V lost 3 bases, J lost 2 bases, and 17 bases lay in between. CDR3 sequence reads: CSASDPRRGAYEQYF. CDR3 nucleotides: TGCAGTGCTAGTGATCCAAGGCGCGGGGCCTACGAGCAGTACTTC.

A few counts support this clonotype. The chain uses TRBV12-3 or TRBV12-4 and TRBJ1-4; weak D call: TRBD1 (6 bases). This CDR3 spans 17 amino acids. Deletions cut 4 bases from V and 0 bases from J, with 15 bases between. The CDR3 spells CASSSRQVFATNEKLFF. DNA for the CDR3: TGTGCCAGCAGTTCCCGACAGGTCTTTGCAACTAATGAAAAACTGTTTTTT.

The chain recombines TRBV20-1 with TRBJ1-6; TRBD1 might be the D (5 bases). Trimming took 0 bases from V and 10 from J, leaving 19 bases between them. CDR1 is DFQATT, CDR2 SNEGSKA, per germline (reference sequence). The CDR3 has 16 amino acids. CDR3 nucleotide sequence: TGCAGTGCTAGAGAGTCGTTTGCGGACACAGCCTCACCCCTCCACTTT. Protein sequence: CSARESFADTASPLHF.

This clonotype showed up just a few times. The chain couples TRBV29-1 to TRBJ2-2; either TRBD1 or TRBD2 may fit D (5 bases each). The CDR3 has 14 amino acids. Trimming removed 6 bases at V and 6 bases at J, with 17 bases between. From germline, CDR1 is SQVTM and CDR2 ANQGSEA. The CDR3 bases are TGCAGCGTGGGGGTACCTCGAGAGGCCGGGGAGCTGTTTTTT. This gives the protein CSVGVPREAGELFF.

This clonotype was seen a handful of times. The chain joins TRBV12-3 or TRBV12-4 to TRBJ1-2, with TRBD1 as a possible D gene (6 bases). Trimming took 5 bases from V and 8 from J, leaving 15 bases between them. The CDR3 runs to 13 residues. CDR3 in amino acids: CASSLLRGRGYTF. The CDR3, as DNA: TGTGCCAGCAGTCTCCTGAGGGGGAGGGGCTACACCTTC.

V usage is TRBV20-1 and J usage is TRBJ1-4, with TRBD1 as a possible D gene (6 bases). From germline, CDR1 is DFQATT and CDR2 SNEGSKA (reference sequence). The CDR3 runs to 15 residues. V lost 0 bases to trimming and J lost 7 bases, with 15 bases between them. This CDR3 reads CSARDLQGIGEKLFF. The CDR3 region has the DNA TGCAGTGCTAGAGATTTGCAGGGGATCGGTGAAAAACTGTTTTTT.

The genes are TRBV20-1 and TRBJ2-2; perhaps TRBD2 as D (6 bases). Germline-derived CDR1 and CDR2 are DFQATT and SNEGSKA (reference sequence). The CDR3 consists of 14 residues. V was shortened by 0 bases and J by 1 base, with 6 bases between the two germline ends. In nucleotides, the CDR3 is TGCAGTGCTAGAGAGGGAGGGAACACCGGGGAGCTGTTTTTT. This codes for CSAREGGNTGELFF.

This clonotype was detected a few times. The chain couples TRBV11-2 to TRBJ2-3; a possible D gene is TRBD1 (6 bases). V lost 1 base to trimming and J lost 6 bases, with 23 bases between them. The CDR3 sequence is 18 residues long. Germline CDR1 SGHAT, CDR2 FQNNGV. The CDR3 DNA follows: TGTGCCAGCAGCTTAGGGATTACCCCCGGGACACTGGGTGATACGCAGTATTTT. Protein sequence: CASSLGITPGTLGDTQYF.

This clonotype was seen many times. The chain joins TRBV3-1 to TRBJ2-7; TRBD2 is a possible D gene (5 bases). The CDR3 has 15 residues. Germline V lookup: CDR1 LGHDT, CDR2 YNNKEL (reference sequence). The V end was cut by 5 bases, the J end by 3 bases, with 17 bases between. The CDR3 here is CASSRGLDIFYEQYF. CDR3 in DNA: TGTGCCAGCAGCAGAGGACTCGACATTTTCTACGAGCAGTACTTC.